This T cell receptor (beta chain) was obtained from a study of T-cell reconstitution after alpha-beta-depleted transplantation in children. This CDR3 region has 14 residues. Germline assignment: CDR1 SGHRS and CDR2 YFSETQ. Trimming cost V 0 bases and J 2 bases, with 6 bases left between them. On this clonotype: Antigen: not known.

General study results and limits: Surviving thymic progenitors and recipient T cells were the source of high TCRbeta diversity at day 60 in some patients. After one year, T-cell counts and TCRbeta diversity mostly came from new T cells. Reportedly, only several hundred clones from non-depleted graft cells drove alpha-beta T-cell counts at about two months.

Unique molecular identifiers tagged the TCRbeta library. TCRdb re-called the PCR reads with MiXCR, one entry per CDR3 protein. The top ten hold 27% of the sample, which has around 450,000 distinct CDR3 sequences, approximately 42% seen once. The sequence came from a girl aged 2 to 10 with aplastic anemia, due to receive a stem cell transplant. The V and J genes are TRBV5-1 and TRBJ2-1; D unresolved. Sample: PBMCs, taken before TCRalphabeta/CD19-depleted stem cell transplant. Here the CDR3 DNA reads TGCGCCAGCAGCTTGGGTAGCCCCTACAATGAGCAGTTCTTC. The encoded protein is CASSLGSPYNEQFF.